This T cell receptor (beta chain) was observed in a study of CD8+CD57+ T cells in acquired aplastic anemia. Study-level information: Quantities of DNA derived from sorted CD4+ and CD8+ cells averaged around 3.2 ug. Study results and caveats: About 29 sequences, all CD8+ CDR3, were shared between patients and controls.

This clonotype showed up many times. Its antigen is not known. The germline V gene has CDR1 SGHKS and CDR2 YYEKEE (reference sequence). CDR3 size: 12 residues. V lost 4 bases and J 9 bases, leaving 8 bases between the germline ends. Patients who underwent sequencing had shown CD8+CD57+ cell expansion by flow cytometry. There was no therapy given to any patient before the blood sampling took place. TCR beta VDJ and CDR3 profiling used genomic DNA as template. Each CDR3 protein gets one entry after TCRdb re-called the reads with MiXCR. Of 160,000 or so distinct CDR3 sequences in the sample, roughly 50% were seen once.

The sequence came from a human donor with aplastic anemia. The rearrangement uses TRBV5-5 and TRBJ1-6; D unclear. The sequenced material came from sorted CD4+, CD8+, or CD8+CD57+ T cells (not recorded which) from PBMCs. Here the CDR3 reads CASSSNTSPLHF. CDR3 DNA sequence: TGTGCCAGCAGCAGCAACACTTCACCCCTCCACTTT.